Detailed here is one T cell receptor beta chain. Its antigen is undetermined. The authors extracted RNA and reverse transcribed it into cDNA as the sequencing template. Profiled with immunoSEQ multiplex PCR; TCRdb holds only in-frame clones, not every one. The sample lists approximately 200,000 clones; 60% to 70% were seen once. This entry belongs to a study of CD8+ T cells in alopecia areata. Study-wide results and caveats: Sequences from scalp samples also cover resident alphabeta T cells of normal skin.

Trimming shortened V by 6 bases and J by 7 bases, and 14 bases separated the two germline ends. There are 14 residues in the CDR3. CDR1 is SGHRS and CDR2 is YFSETQ in the germline V gene. Stated treatment: oral pan-JAK inhibitor, 5-10 mg twice daily. V and J are TRBV5-1 and TRBJ1-6, with TRBD1 as a possible D gene (6 bases). This TCR was recovered from a human donor with alopecia areata. The specimen comprised CD4+ T cells sorted from blood, sampled at week 4, from a patient treated with tofacitinib. This CDR3 is CASKETGLNSPLHF. CDR3 in DNA: TGCGCCAGCAAAGAGACAGGCTTAAATTCACCCCTCCACTTT.